The 20 T cell receptor beta chains given below trace back to one sample, sequenced in a study of shared T cell receptors in the human thymus. Sequencing was performed with immunoSEQ multiplex PCR; in TCRdb, only in-frame clones are kept and a portion is missing. This sample has hundreds of thousands of clones, with approximately 89% found just once. This same sample was also part of a study on human thymus T cells.

Sequencing was done on a sample of thymocytes. These receptors came from a boy less than two years old with a congenital heart defect.

The gene calls are TRBV5-5 and TRBJ2-7; possible D gene TRBD2, 6 bases. The V gene lost 3 bases and the J gene lost 4 bases, with 17 bases spanning the gap. The germline gives CDR1 SGHKS, CDR2 YYEKEE (reference sequence). The CDR3 is made up of 15 amino acids. The CDR3 nucleotides read TGTGCCAGCAGCTACGGGGAGGTCCAGGTGTACGAGCAGTACTTC. It translates to CASSYGEVQVYEQYF.

This chain links TRBV19 with TRBJ1-5; no firm D call. Trimming pared 5 bases from V and 7 bases from J, leaving 18 bases between. CDR1 and CDR2 (germline): LNHDA, SQIVND (reference sequence). The CDR3 extends over 15 amino acids. CDR3 bases: TGTGCCAGTAGTCCGATAGGCCGGGAAGGGCAGCCCCAGCATTTT. It codes for CASSPIGREGQPQHF. Filled out from reference TRBV19 and TRBJ1-5, the complete variable domain reads DGGITQSPKYLFRKEGQNVTLSCEQNLNHDAMYWYRQDPGQGLRLIYYSQIVNDFQKGDIAEGYSVSREKKESFPLTVTSAQKNPTAFYLCASSPIGREGQPQHFGDGTRLSIL.

This chain links TRBV30 with TRBJ1-5, with TRBD1 identical over 9 bases. The length of the CDR3 is 16 residues. Germline trimming cut 5 bases from V and 1 base from J; bases unmatched to any gene: 9. Per the germline V gene, CDR1 is GTSNPN and CDR2 is SVGIG (reference sequence). DNA of the CDR3: TGTGCCTGGCAACCGGGACAGGGACAGAGCAATCAGCCCCAGCATTTT. Translated, it gives CAWQPGQGQSNQPQHF.

This clone came up a few times. The CDR3 spells CASMFSGLAHDEQYF. In DNA form, the CDR3 reads TGTGCCAGCATGTTCTCGGGACTAGCGCACGACGAGCAGTACTTC. The chain is built from TRBV6-8 and TRBJ2-7; TRBD2 matches 10 bases. Germline V CDR1 and CDR2: MNHGY, SAAAGT. The CDR3 spans 15 residues. V lost 7 bases to trimming and J lost 5 bases; unmatched junction nucleotides: 11.

The rearrangement uses TRBV28 and TRBJ1-2; D is ambiguous. Germline assignment: CDR1 MDHEN and CDR2 SYDVKM. The CDR3 contains 17 residues. V was pared by 3 bases and J by 5 bases, with 22 bases between. The chain's CDR3 is CASSFGPYDGVRYGYTF. The CDR3 nucleotides read TGTGCCAGCAGTTTTGGTCCCTACGACGGGGTAAGGTATGGCTACACCTTC.

The rearrangement links TRBV7-9 to TRBJ2-5; TRBD2 is a possible D gene (5 bases). Trimming shortened V by 1 base and J by 3 bases, and 12 bases separated the two germline ends. The CDR3 has 15 residues. Germline assignment: CDR1 SEHNR and CDR2 FQNEAQ (reference sequence). CDR3 DNA: TGTGCCAGCAGCTTAGTCCCTCGGGGTAAAGAGACCCAGTACTTC. It specifies CASSLVPRGKETQYF.

The rearrangement links TRBV9 to TRBJ2-1, with unresolved D. The V end was cut by 0 bases, the J end by 7 bases, with 11 bases between. Germline V CDR1 and CDR2: SGDLS, YYNGEE. This CDR3 is 14 amino acids long. CDR3 DNA: TGTGCCAGCAGCGTAGGCGGTGGAGTGAATGAGCAGTTCTTC. It encodes CASSVGGGVNEQFF.

CDR3: CASSRLTRLIDTQYF. For the CDR3, the DNA is TGCGCCAGCAGCCGACTGACTCGACTAATAGATACGCAGTATTTT. The gene calls are TRBV5-1 and TRBJ2-3; D perhaps matches TRBD2 (5 bases). Germline assignment: CDR1 SGHRS and CDR2 YFSETQ. The length of the CDR3 is 15 residues. Between the trimmed V and J ends, which lost 4 bases and 5 bases, there was a span of 17 bases.

V gene TRBV28 combines with J gene TRBJ2-7; D may be TRBD2 (6 bases). The germline V and J ends were trimmed by 9 bases and 2 bases, with 20 bases remaining between them. Germline assignment: CDR1 MDHEN and CDR2 SYDVKM. The CDR3 contains 15 residues. The CDR3 region has the DNA TGTGCCAGTCGGGGGTTAGGCAGGTTTACCTACGAGCAGTACTTC. Translating gives CASRGLGRFTYEQYF.

The chain uses TRBV10-3 and TRBJ1-2; TRBD1 is a possible D gene (5 bases). The CDR3 runs to 13 residues. V was trimmed by 8 bases and J by 1 base, leaving 11 bases between them. The germline V gene encodes CDR1 ENHRY and CDR2 SYGVKD. CDR3 nucleotide sequence: TGTGCCATCGGGCCTAGGGGTAACTATGGCTACACCTTC. Translation gives CAIGPRGNYGYTF.

V and J are TRBV6-5 and TRBJ1-4; unclear D gene. This CDR3 is built from 15 residues. The V end lost 7 bases, the J end lost 8 bases, and 20 bases lay between the germline ends. Germline lookup yields CDR1 MNHEY and CDR2 SVGAGI. The CDR3 here is CASTSRWGRGEKLFF. CDR3 nucleotide sequence: TGTGCCAGCACTAGCCGATGGGGAAGAGGGGAAAAACTGTTTTTT.

This clone was counted once. The J gene is TRBJ2-6, the V gene TRBV6-5; TRBD1 agrees at 7 bases. V gave up 9 bases and J gave up 0 bases; unmatched junction bases: 5. Germline V gene data show CDR1 as MNHEY and CDR2 as SVGAGI. This CDR3 region has 15 residues. Written as DNA, the CDR3 is TGTGCCAGTGGGACAGAGCGCTCTGGGGCCAACGTCCTGACTTTC. Amino acid sequence: CASGTERSGANVLTF.

The chain recombines TRBV6-6 with TRBJ2-7; 9 bases are shared with TRBD1. V shed 2 bases, J shed 6 bases, and the junction held 11 bases outside the gene matches. Germline V gene sequence: CDR1 MNHNY, CDR2 SVGAGI (reference sequence). The length of the CDR3 is 16 residues. CDR3 nucleotide sequence: TGTGCCAGCAGTTACCCGGGGACAGGGATGGGGCTCGAGCAGTACTTC. Translation gives CASSYPGTGMGLEQYF.

The chain joins TRBV15 to TRBJ2-2, with D possibly being TRBD1 (5 bases). CDR1 is LNHNV and CDR2 is YYDKDF in the germline V gene (reference sequence). CDR3 length: 14 residues. The V and J ends lost 0 bases and 5 bases respectively, with 7 bases between them. CDR3 coding DNA: TGTGCCACCAGCAGAGATTCAGGGACCGGGGAGCTGTTTTTT. It encodes CATSRDSGTGELFF.

The J gene is TRBJ2-1, the V gene TRBV27; 7 bases map to TRBD2. The length of the CDR3 is 14 residues. Losses at the gene ends were 4 bases for V and 2 bases for J; bases not matched to a gene: 2. Germline V CDR1 and CDR2: MNHEY, SMNVEV (reference sequence). The CDR3 bases are TGTGCCAGCAGTTCACTAGCGACCTACAATGAGCAGTTCTTC. It yields the protein CASSSLATYNEQFF.

This chain joins TRBV6-5 and TRBJ1-2; D is unclear. CDR1 and CDR2 from the germline V gene are MNHEY and SVGAGI. Between the trimmed V and J ends, which lost 0 bases and 5 bases, there was a span of 7 bases. This CDR3 is built from 13 residues. CDR3 protein: CASSYSFEYGYTF. CDR3 DNA sequence: TGTGCCAGCAGTTACTCGTTTGAGTATGGCTACACCTTC.

CDR3 residues: CASSQEDGNSSRVQPQHF. CDR3 DNA sequence: TGTGCCAGCAGCCAAGAAGACGGAAACAGCTCCAGGGTACAGCCCCAGCATTTT. This chain uses TRBV4-2 with TRBJ1-5; D is possibly TRBD1 (5 bases). Trimming stripped 0 bases from V and 7 bases from J, with 22 bases between. The CDR3 is 18 amino acids. Looked up from germline, CDR1 is LGHNA and CDR2 is YNFKEQ.

V and J are TRBV7-8 and TRBJ2-1; 9 bases align to TRBD2. Germline-derived CDR1 and CDR2 are SGHVS and FQNEAQ. CDR3 size: 12 residues. The V segment lost 4 bases and the J segment 10 bases; nucleotides outside the gene matches: 2. CDR3 bases: TGTGCCAGCAGCTCCGGACTAGCGGAGCAGTTCTTC. Its protein product is CASSSGLAEQFF.

The chain couples TRBV4-3 to TRBJ1-1; weak D call: TRBD1 (6 bases). Germline V gene sequence: CDR1 LGHNA, CDR2 YSLEER. The CDR3 contains 17 residues. Between the trimmed V and J ends, which lost 4 bases and 2 bases, there was a span of 20 bases. The CDR3 DNA reads as TGCGCCAGCAGCCCAAGACCACGACAGGAGCTTAACACTGAAGCTTTCTTT. Amino acids: CASSPRPRQELNTEAFF.

This rearrangement joins TRBV2 to TRBJ1-2; D is perhaps TRBD1 (5 bases). Looked up from germline, CDR1 is SNHLY and CDR2 is FYNNEI. Trimming stripped 6 bases from V and 4 bases from J, with 21 bases between. The CDR3 is 16 amino acids. The CDR3 is CASSTNGGGPLYGYTF. The CDR3 DNA reads TGTGCCAGCAGCACTAACGGGGGGGGTCCCCTCTATGGCTACACCTTC.